This TCR beta chain was captured in a study of T cell changes during pregnancy in multiple sclerosis (dated by TCRdb to the late 2010s). A note on the overall study: In women with multiple sclerosis, the researchers looked at how the T cell repertoire shifted as pregnancy progressed.

This clone showed up just a few times. Its cognate antigen has yet to be identified. Within one base of it there is no much larger clone, and no base qualities were kept. Library construction relied on the immunoSEQ multiplex PCR assay. Held by TCRdb, this immuneACCESS table contains in-frame sequences only and omits some clones. Under half of the omission traces to an unresolved V gene where checked; the cause of the rest is unknown. Across this sample there are under 100,000 clones, with over 90% seen only once. In total, the top ten clones hold 2.5% of the sample. From a lookup of the germline V gene, CDR1 and CDR2 are SGHDT and YYEEEE. Clipping removes 0 bases from V and 5 bases from J, with 8 as the unmatched junction base count. The CDR3 sequence holds 18 residues, the cysteine and phenylalanine included. Only the CDR3 DNA stays, 54 bases, in frame from base 1.

Recombination connected TRBV5-6 to TRBJ2-5; 15 middle bases align to TRBD2. Sequenced here: peripheral blood, sampled in the third trimester of pregnancy. The source of this sequence is a female donor with multiple sclerosis, enrolled in a pregnancy study. The DNA is as follows: TGTGCCAGCAGCTTGGTCGGACTAGCGGGGGGGAACGGTGAGACCCAGTACTTC. Translated, this gives CASSLVGLAGGNGETQYF.